These T cell receptor beta chains were read from a single sample in a study of blood T cells in healthy people across ages. MiXCR, run by TCRdb on the 5' RACE reads, gives a single entry per CDR3 protein. The sample lists fewer than 2,000,000 distinct CDR3 sequences, about 32% seen once, with around 10% in the top ten. Sequenced: blood. The receptors here all came from a woman aged 25-40 years in good health. Both conserved end residues are part of each CDR3. Fields, in order: V gene, D gene, J gene, clone size, CDR3 protein, CDR3 DNA. The D gene is left open where the match is weak. Size values are once, few and many counts, or a class for expanded clones, and some rows have none.

v_gene: TRBV20-1
d_gene: .
j_gene: TRBJ2-1
abundance: .
CDR3aa: CSARKTLSAYNEQFF
CDR3nt: TGCAGTGCTAGAAAAACATTGAGCGCCTACAATGAGCAGTTCTTC

v_gene: TRBV27
d_gene: TRBD2
j_gene: TRBJ2-5
abundance: few
CDR3aa: CASSPPRASGGEETQYF
CDR3nt: TGTGCCAGCAGTCCCCCCCGGGCTAGCGGGGGGGAAGAGACCCAGTACTTC

v_gene: TRBV7-9
d_gene: .
j_gene: TRBJ1-6
abundance: few
CDR3aa: CASSLAEGYRGSPLHF
CDR3nt: TGTGCCAGCAGCTTAGCAGAGGGTTATAGAGGATCACCCCTCCACTTT

v_gene: TRBV27
d_gene: .
j_gene: TRBJ2-7
abundance: few
CDR3aa: CASSSLYAERSEQYF
CDR3nt: TGTGCCAGCAGTTCCTTATATGCGGAACGGAGCGAGCAGTACTTC

v_gene: TRBV29-1
d_gene: .
j_gene: TRBJ1-1
abundance: .
CDR3aa: CSVEKGPGAFF
CDR3nt: TGCAGCGTTGAAAAGGGGCCAGGAGCTTTCTTT

v_gene: TRBV20-1
d_gene: .
j_gene: TRBJ2-3
abundance: many
CDR3aa: CSAPGPRGDTQYF
CDR3nt: TGCAGTGCCCCGGGCCCACGAGGAGATACGCAGTATTTT

v_gene: TRBV4-1
d_gene: .
j_gene: TRBJ1-6
abundance: .
CDR3aa: CASSPGDGKRNNSPLHF
CDR3nt: TGCGCCAGCAGCCCCGGAGACGGGAAACGGAATAATTCACCCCTCCACTTT

v_gene: TRBV6-6
d_gene: TRBD1
j_gene: TRBJ1-3
abundance: .
CDR3aa: CASSYSGTAGNTIYF
CDR3nt: TGTGCCAGCAGTTACTCAGGGACAGCTGGAAACACCATATATTTT

v_gene: TRBV7-2
d_gene: .
j_gene: TRBJ2-2
abundance: few
CDR3aa: CASSFTSRAGELFF
CDR3nt: TGTGCCAGCAGCTTTACCTCTAGGGCCGGGGAGCTGTTTTTT

v_gene: TRBV7-6
d_gene: .
j_gene: TRBJ2-3
abundance: .
CDR3aa: CASSPGSLGGGDTQYF
CDR3nt: TGTGCCAGCAGCCCGGGGTCTCTCGGTGGGGGAGATACGCAGTATTTT

v_gene: TRBV2
d_gene: .
j_gene: TRBJ2-7
abundance: .
CDR3aa: CASMGPEAYF
CDR3nt: TGTGCCAGCATGGGCCCGGAGGCGTACTTC

v_gene: TRBV29-1
d_gene: .
j_gene: TRBJ2-3
abundance: many
CDR3aa: CSVEGAGANTDTQYF
CDR3nt: TGCAGCGTTGAAGGGGCAGGGGCTAACACAGATACGCAGTATTTT

v_gene: TRBV9
d_gene: .
j_gene: TRBJ1-4
abundance: few
CDR3aa: CASSSHSGGAEKLFF
CDR3nt: TGTGCCAGCAGCTCCCACTCCGGAGGAGCTGAAAAACTGTTTTTT

v_gene: TRBV29-1
d_gene: TRBD1
j_gene: TRBJ1-4
abundance: few
CDR3aa: CSVETGDDEKLFF
CDR3nt: TGCAGCGTTGAAACAGGGGACGATGAAAAACTGTTTTTT

v_gene: TRBV30
d_gene: .
j_gene: TRBJ2-5
abundance: .
CDR3aa: CAWRENQETQYF
CDR3nt: TGTGCCTGGAGGGAGAACCAAGAGACCCAGTACTTC

v_gene: TRBV6-2/TRBV6-3
d_gene: TRBD2
j_gene: TRBJ2-7
abundance: .
CDR3aa: CASSYTSESSYEQYF
CDR3nt: TGTGCCAGCAGTTATACTAGCGAAAGCTCCTACGAGCAGTACTTC

v_gene: TRBV7-2
d_gene: .
j_gene: TRBJ1-4
abundance: few
CDR3aa: CASSLGGASNEKLFF
CDR3nt: TGTGCCAGCAGCTTAGGGGGGGCATCTAATGAAAAACTGTTTTTT

v_gene: TRBV20-1
d_gene: .
j_gene: TRBJ2-7
abundance: .
CDR3aa: CSAEPLGRGIYEQYF
CDR3nt: TGCAGTGCCGAACCCCTAGGGCGAGGAATCTACGAGCAGTACTTC

v_gene: TRBV2
d_gene: TRBD2
j_gene: TRBJ2-1
abundance: .
CDR3aa: CASRQGATSGGPRNYNEQFF
CDR3nt: TGTGCCAGCAGGCAAGGGGCTACTAGCGGGGGGCCCCGAAACTACAATGAGCAGTTCTTC

v_gene: TRBV18
d_gene: .
j_gene: TRBJ1-5
abundance: few
CDR3aa: CASSSQGGDNQPQHF
CDR3nt: TGTGCCAGCTCATCCCAGGGTGGGGACAATCAGCCCCAGCATTTT

v_gene: TRBV24-1
d_gene: .
j_gene: TRBJ2-5
abundance: .
CDR3aa: CATSDSWGQETQYF
CDR3nt: TGTGCCACCAGTGATTCTTGGGGGCAGGAGACCCAGTACTTC

v_gene: TRBV9
d_gene: TRBD2
j_gene: TRBJ2-3
abundance: .
CDR3aa: CAGSVVTSGGAVSTDMQYF
CDR3nt: TGTGCCGGCAGCGTAGTAACTAGCGGGGGGGCCGTCTCCACAGATATGCAGTATTTT

v_gene: TRBV28
d_gene: TRBD2
j_gene: TRBJ2-5
abundance: .
CDR3aa: CASSSIVVGAGGEETQYF
CDR3nt: TGTGCCAGCAGTTCCATAGTAGTCGGTGCGGGAGGGGAGGAGACCCAGTACTTC

v_gene: TRBV20-1
d_gene: TRBD2
j_gene: TRBJ2-5
abundance: few
CDR3aa: CSAKTSGGALETQYF
CDR3nt: TGCAGTGCAAAGACTAGCGGGGGGGCGTTGGAGACCCAGTACTTC